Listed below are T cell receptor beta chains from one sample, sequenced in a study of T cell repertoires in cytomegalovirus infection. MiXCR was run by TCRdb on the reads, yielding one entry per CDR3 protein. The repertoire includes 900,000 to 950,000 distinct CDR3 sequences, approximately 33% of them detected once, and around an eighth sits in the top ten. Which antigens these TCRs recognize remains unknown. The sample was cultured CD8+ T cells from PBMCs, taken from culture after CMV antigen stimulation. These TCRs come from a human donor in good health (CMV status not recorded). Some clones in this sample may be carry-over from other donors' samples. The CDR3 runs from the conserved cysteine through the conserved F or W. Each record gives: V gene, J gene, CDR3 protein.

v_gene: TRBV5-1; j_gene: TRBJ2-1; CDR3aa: CPSSLEPSGEYNEQFF
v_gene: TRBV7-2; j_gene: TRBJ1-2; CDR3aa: CASRQDSGGRDGYTF
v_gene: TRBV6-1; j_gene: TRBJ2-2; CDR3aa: CASSSGEMGLRGRANTGELFF
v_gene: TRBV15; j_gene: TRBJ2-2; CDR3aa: CATSSAHGTGELFF
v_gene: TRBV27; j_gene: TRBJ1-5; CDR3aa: CASSLVQGSNQPQHF
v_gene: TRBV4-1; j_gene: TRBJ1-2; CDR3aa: CASSQDPGSDYGYTF
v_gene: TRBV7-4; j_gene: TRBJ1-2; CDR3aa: CASSPPTMSSLSF
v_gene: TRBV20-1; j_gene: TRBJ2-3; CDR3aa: CSASGIPGQTTDTQYF
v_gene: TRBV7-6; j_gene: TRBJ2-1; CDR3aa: CASSLSSWNEQFF
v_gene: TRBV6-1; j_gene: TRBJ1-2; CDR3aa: CTSTNRRPYGYTF
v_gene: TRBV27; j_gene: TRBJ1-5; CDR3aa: CASSPPGGNSNQPQHF
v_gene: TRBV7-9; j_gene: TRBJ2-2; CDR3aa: CASGQGQASEAGELFF
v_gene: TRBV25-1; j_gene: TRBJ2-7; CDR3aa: CASSVTSGGLGEQYF
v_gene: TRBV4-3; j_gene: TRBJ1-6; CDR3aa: CASSQDQVYNSPLHF
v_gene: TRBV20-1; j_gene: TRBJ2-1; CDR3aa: CSAGGPAGAQWDEQFF
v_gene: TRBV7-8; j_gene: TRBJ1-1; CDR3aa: CASSLDHPPYTEAFF
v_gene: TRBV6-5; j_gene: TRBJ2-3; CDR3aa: CASGFHRDSTDTQYF
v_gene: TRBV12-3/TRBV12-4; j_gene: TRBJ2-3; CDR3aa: CASSVAVAGPSTDTQYF
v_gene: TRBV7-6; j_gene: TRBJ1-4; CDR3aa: CASSHPGSREKLFF
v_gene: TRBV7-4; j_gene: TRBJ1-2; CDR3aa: CASSSDAPYFYGYTF
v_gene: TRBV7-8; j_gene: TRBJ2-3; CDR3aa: CASSPPLPSGAREDTQYF
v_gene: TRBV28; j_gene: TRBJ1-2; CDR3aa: CASSGQGWGYTF
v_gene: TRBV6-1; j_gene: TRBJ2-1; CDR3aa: CASSEGTHEQFF
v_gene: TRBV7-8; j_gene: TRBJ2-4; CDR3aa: CASSLAPALKNIQYF
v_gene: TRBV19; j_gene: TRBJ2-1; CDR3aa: CASRPDWSSYNEQFF
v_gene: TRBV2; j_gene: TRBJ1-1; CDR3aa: CARTRENTEAFF